Listed below are T cell receptor beta chains from one sample, sequenced in a study of cytomegalovirus exposure and HLA in healthy donors. TCRdb's table, derived via immunoSEQ multiplex PCR, lists solely in-frame clones and lacks some. Found here are under 70,000 clones; the top ten clones hold 2.4%. Sequenced material: PBMCs. These receptors came from a female donor in good health and CMV-seropositive. The CDR3 runs from the conserved cysteine through the conserved F or W. The D gene is left open where the match is weak.

CDR3 DNA | CDR3 protein | D gene | J gene | V gene
TGCGCCAGCAGCTTCGCAGGGTCGGAAATATCCTACGAGCAGTACTTC | CASSFAGSEISYEQYF | NA | TRBJ2-7 | TRBV5-1
TGTGCCTGGAGGGGGGCCGGAATGTACTACGAGCAGTACTTC | CAWRGAGMYYEQYF | NA | TRBJ2-7 | TRBV30
TGTGCCAGCGGATCGACAGGGACCTATGGCTACACCTTC | CASGSTGTYGYTF | TRBD1 | TRBJ1-2 | TRBV25-1
TGTGCCAGCAGCCACGGTGCAGGCCAGTTAACTGAAGATTTCTTT | CASSHGAGQLTEDFF | NA | TRBJ1-1 | TRBV4-2
TGCGCCAGCAGCTTGGTCGGGACTAATTTTGCCGGGGAGCTGTTTTTT | CASSLVGTNFAGELFF | TRBD2 | TRBJ2-2 | TRBV5-1
TGTGCCAGTTCTCAGACAGGCGTGCAAGAGACCCAGTACTTC | CASSQTGVQETQYF | NA | TRBJ2-5 | TRBV19
TGTGCCAGCAGGATTTTCGGCGAGCAGTACTTC | CASRIFGEQYF | NA | TRBJ2-7 | TRBV11-2
TGTGCCAGCAGCCCTAGCGGCACCGGGGAGCTGTTTTTT | CASSPSGTGELFF | TRBD2 | TRBJ2-2 | TRBV6-5
TGCGCCAGCAGCGGGCGAGGGAAGGAGGCCAATACAGTGAATGAGCAGTTCTTC | CASSGRGKEANTVNEQFF | NA | TRBJ2-1 | TRBV4-3
TGTGCCAGCAGCGAGGACAGGGGGCGGGATACTGAAGCTTTCTTT | CASSEDRGRDTEAFF | TRBD1 | TRBJ1-1 | TRBV5-4
TGTGCCAGTAGTTATGCAGGTTCCACAGATACGCAGTATTTT | CASSYAGSTDTQYF | NA | TRBJ2-3 | TRBV19
TGTGCCAGTAGTATGACAGGCAATCAGCCCCAGCATTTT | CASSMTGNQPQHF | NA | TRBJ1-5 | TRBV19
TGCGCCAGCAGCCAAGACCCGGGTTCTGGAAACACCATATATTTT | CASSQDPGSGNTIYF | NA | TRBJ1-3 | TRBV4-1
TGTGCCTGGAGTCCCCTCGCGGGGGGCACTGAAGCTTTCTTT | CAWSPLAGGTEAFF | NA | TRBJ1-1 | TRBV30
TGTGCCAGTAGTATCCAGGGAACCTCGGATGAGCAGTTCTTC | CASSIQGTSDEQFF | NA | TRBJ2-1 | TRBV19
TGCAGCGCTAGCGGGGGGGGGTACGAGCAGTACTTC | CSASGGGYEQYF | TRBD2 | TRBJ2-7 | TRBV29-1
TGTGCCAGCTCACCACTGGATCAAGCAGGGGATAATGAAAAACTGTTTTTT | CASSPLDQAGDNEKLFF | NA | TRBJ1-4 | TRBV18
TGTGCCAGCAGCCAACAACTAGTCGGAGAGACCCAGTACTTC | CASSQQLVGETQYF | NA | TRBJ2-5 | TRBV14
TGTGCCAGCAGCTTAGTGCTCACAGGGTACTACGAGCAGTACTTC | CASSLVLTGYYEQYF | NA | TRBJ2-7 | TRBV7-8
TGTGCCAGCAGTCCACCGGAACTACTATATGACCTCTATGGCTACACCTTC | CASSPPELLYDLYGYTF | NA | TRBJ1-2 | TRBV28
TGTGCCAGCAGTTATGCGGGGCAGGGTTACGAGCAGTACTTC | CASSYAGQGYEQYF | NA | TRBJ2-7 | TRBV7-2
TGCGCCAGCAGCTTGATGGAGGGGACCAACTATGGCTACACCTTC | CASSLMEGTNYGYTF | NA | TRBJ1-2 | TRBV5-1
TGTGCCAGCAGTTTACCAGGGCAGCTTAACTATGGCTACACCTTC | CASSLPGQLNYGYTF | NA | TRBJ1-2 | TRBV28
TGTGCCAGCAGTTACTCGCCCACACTAGCGGGAGCCGAGTATTTT | CASSYSPTLAGAEYF | TRBD2 | TRBJ2-3 | TRBV6-5
TGTGCCTGGAGTGTACGGGACAGAATGAACACTGAAGCTTTCTTT | CAWSVRDRMNTEAFF | TRBD1 | TRBJ1-1 | TRBV30
TGTGCCAGCAGTTCGGGACAGGGCGATGAGCAGTTCTTC | CASSSGQGDEQFF | TRBD1 | TRBJ2-1 | TRBV28
TGCAGTGCTAGAGAGGGCAGCGAGCAGTACTTC | CSAREGSEQYF | NA | TRBJ2-7 | TRBV20-1
TGTGCCAGCAGGATCCGGGACAGGGAGGTTGGCTACACCTTC | CASRIRDREVGYTF | TRBD1 | TRBJ1-2 | TRBV28
TGTGCCATCAGTAAATCGGGAGATAATGAAGCTTTCTTT | CAISKSGDNEAFF | NA | TRBJ1-1 | TRBV10-3
TGCAGCGTTGAAATTGGAGGTCCGAACACTGAAGCTTTCTTT | CSVEIGGPNTEAFF | NA | TRBJ1-1 | TRBV29-1
TGTGCCAGTAGTATACAGGGGAAAAACTATGGCTACACCTTC | CASSIQGKNYGYTF | NA | TRBJ1-2 | TRBV19
TGCAGTGCCCTTGGGGGGTACACCTTC | CSALGGYTF | NA | TRBJ1-2 | TRBV20-1
TGTGCCAGCAGCCCCGGGACAGAGCAGTTCTTC | CASSPGTEQFF | NA | TRBJ2-1 | TRBV6-1
TGCGCCAGCAGCTTGGTGGGAGGCGGCTACACCTTC | CASSLVGGGYTF | NA | TRBJ1-2 | TRBV5-1
TGTGCCACCTTGGCGGGAGTGCCCAATGAGCAGTTCTTC | CATLAGVPNEQFF | TRBD2 | TRBJ2-1 | TRBV10-3
TGTGCCAGCAGCTCCCAGGGACTAGCGGGAGACGAGCAGTACTTC | CASSSQGLAGDEQYF | TRBD2 | TRBJ2-7 | TRBV7-2
TGTGCCATCAGTGTTCGGACAGACACCGGGGAGCTGTTTTTT | CAISVRTDTGELFF | NA | TRBJ2-2 | TRBV10-3
TGTGCCAGCAGCCCCCTGGCGGCAAGTCCCTACGAGCAGTACTTC | CASSPLAASPYEQYF | NA | TRBJ2-7 | TRBV27
TGTGCCACCAGCAGTACCAGGACAGTTAATAACTATGGCTACACCTTC | CATSSTRTVNNYGYTF | NA | TRBJ1-2 | TRBV15
TGTGCCATCTCGGCAGAGGGGGTATTCGAGCAGTACTTC | CAISAEGVFEQYF | NA | TRBJ2-7 | TRBV10-3
TGTGCCATCAGTGAGTCCCCGGGGGGGAAGAACACTGAAGCTTTCTTT | CAISESPGGKNTEAFF | NA | TRBJ1-1 | TRBV10-3
TGTGCCAGCAGGGTCGGACAGGGGGCGAACACCGGGGAGCTGTTTTTT | CASRVGQGANTGELFF | TRBD1 | TRBJ2-2 | TRBV7-3
TGTGCCAGCAGCCAAGATAATCTGGGAGTATATGGCTACACCTTC | CASSQDNLGVYGYTF | NA | TRBJ1-2 | TRBV14
TGCGCCAGCAGCTTGGTACGGGACAGTGAGGCGTACGAGCAGTACTTC | CASSLVRDSEAYEQYF | TRBD1 | TRBJ2-7 | TRBV5-1
TGTGCCAGCAGTGAGTTGACAGGCGATTATGGCTACACCTTC | CASSELTGDYGYTF | NA | TRBJ1-2 | TRBV6-1
TGTGCCAGCAGAACTGGGACAGGGGGCGTGAGCAATCAGCCCCAGCATTTT | CASRTGTGGVSNQPQHF | TRBD1 | TRBJ1-5 | TRBV28
TGCAGCGTTGTCGTCGGGAAGGCCGGGGAGCTGTTTTTT | CSVVVGKAGELFF | NA | TRBJ2-2 | TRBV29-1
TGCGCCAGCAGCTTGTCTCCGGGGGGGCCACGCGAGCAGTACTTC | CASSLSPGGPREQYF | TRBD2 | TRBJ2-7 | TRBV5-1
TGTGCCAGCAGTATCCAGGGGGTGAACACTGAAGCTTTCTTT | CASSIQGVNTEAFF | TRBD1 | TRBJ1-1 | TRBV6-1
TGCGCCAGCAGCCAGGTTTCTACAGGGAGAGGCGAAGAGACCCAGTACTTC | CASSQVSTGRGEETQYF | NA | TRBJ2-5 | TRBV4-3
TGCGCCAGCAGCCAAGATTCATTGGCGGGGAACTACAATGAGCAGTTCTTC | CASSQDSLAGNYNEQFF | NA | TRBJ2-1 | TRBV4-3
TGCAGCGTGGCCGGGACAGGGGGGGCTAACTATGGCTACACCTTC | CSVAGTGGANYGYTF | TRBD1 | TRBJ1-2 | TRBV29-1